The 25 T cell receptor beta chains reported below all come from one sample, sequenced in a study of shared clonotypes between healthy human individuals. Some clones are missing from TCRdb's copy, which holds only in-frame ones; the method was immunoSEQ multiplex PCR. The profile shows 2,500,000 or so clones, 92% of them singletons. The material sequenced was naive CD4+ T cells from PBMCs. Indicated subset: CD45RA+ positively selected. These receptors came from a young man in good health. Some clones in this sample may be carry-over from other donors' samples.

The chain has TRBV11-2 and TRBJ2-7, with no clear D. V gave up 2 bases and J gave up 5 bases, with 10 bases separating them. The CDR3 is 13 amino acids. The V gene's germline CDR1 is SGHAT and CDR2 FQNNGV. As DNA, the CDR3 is TGTGCCAGCAGCTTATCTGGGGTCCACGAGCAGTACTTC. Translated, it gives CASSLSGVHEQYF. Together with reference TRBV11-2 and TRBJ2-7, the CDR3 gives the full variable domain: EAGVAQSPRYKIIEKRQSVAFWCNPISGHATLYWYQQILGQGPKLLIQFQNNGVVDDSQLPKDRFSAERLKGVDSTLKIQPAKLEDSAVYLCASSLSGVHEQYFGPGTRLTVT.

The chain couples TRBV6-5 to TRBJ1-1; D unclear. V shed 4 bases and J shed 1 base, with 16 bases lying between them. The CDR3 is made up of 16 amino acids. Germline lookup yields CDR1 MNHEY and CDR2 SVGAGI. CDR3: CASSFRPSRANTEAFF. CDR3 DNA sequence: TGTGCCAGCAGTTTCCGCCCCTCCCGGGCGAACACTGAAGCTTTCTTT.

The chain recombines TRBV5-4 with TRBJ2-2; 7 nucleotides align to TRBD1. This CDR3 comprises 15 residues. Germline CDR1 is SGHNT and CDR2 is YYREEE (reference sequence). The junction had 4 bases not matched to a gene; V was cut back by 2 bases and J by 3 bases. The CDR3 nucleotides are TGTGCCAGCAGCTTTTTGCAGGGGGACACCGGGGAGCTGTTTTTT. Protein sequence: CASSFLQGDTGELFF.

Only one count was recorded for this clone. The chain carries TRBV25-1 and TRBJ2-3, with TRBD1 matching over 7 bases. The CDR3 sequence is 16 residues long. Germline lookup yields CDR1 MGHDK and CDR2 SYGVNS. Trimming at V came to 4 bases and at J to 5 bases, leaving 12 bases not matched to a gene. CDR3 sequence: CASSGGDKGAVDTQYF. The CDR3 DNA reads TGTGCCAGCAGTGGGGGTGATAAGGGGGCGGTAGATACGCAGTATTTT.

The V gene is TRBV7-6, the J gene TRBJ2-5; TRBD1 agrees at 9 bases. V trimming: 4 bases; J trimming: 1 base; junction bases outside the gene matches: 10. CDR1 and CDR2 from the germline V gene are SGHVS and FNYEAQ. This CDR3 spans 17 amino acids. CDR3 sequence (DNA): TGTGCCAGCAGCTACCGACCGACAGGGGGGGGCCAAGAGACCCAGTACTTC. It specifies CASSYRPTGGGQETQYF.

The CDR3 region has the DNA TGTGCCAGCAGCTTAGCCCTACTCTCGACAGGGGGGAACGAGCAGTACTTC. Its protein is CASSLALLSTGGNEQYF. The chain carries TRBV7-9 and TRBJ2-7; TRBD1 matches 9 bases. V dropped 0 bases and J dropped 5; count of bases not matched to a gene: 11. CDR1 is SEHNR and CDR2 is FQNEAQ in the germline V gene (reference sequence). This CDR3 region has 17 residues.

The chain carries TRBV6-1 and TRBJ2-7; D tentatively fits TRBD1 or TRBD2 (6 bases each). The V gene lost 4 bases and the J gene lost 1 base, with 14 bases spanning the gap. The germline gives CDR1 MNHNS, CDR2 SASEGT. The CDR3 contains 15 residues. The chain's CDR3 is CASSGGGLGSYEQYF. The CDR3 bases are TGTGCCAGCAGTGGAGGGGGGCTGGGGTCCTACGAGCAGTACTTC.

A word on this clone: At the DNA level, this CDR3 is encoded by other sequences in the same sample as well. The CDR3 nucleotides are TGTGCCAGCAGTTCCGGGTATGGCTACACCTTC. Its translation is CASSSGYGYTF. V gene TRBV28 combines with J gene TRBJ1-2; D is uncertain. Germline assignment: CDR1 MDHEN and CDR2 SYDVKM. With 4 bases removed from V and 5 bases from J, the gap between germline ends came to 5 bases. The CDR3 covers 11 residues.

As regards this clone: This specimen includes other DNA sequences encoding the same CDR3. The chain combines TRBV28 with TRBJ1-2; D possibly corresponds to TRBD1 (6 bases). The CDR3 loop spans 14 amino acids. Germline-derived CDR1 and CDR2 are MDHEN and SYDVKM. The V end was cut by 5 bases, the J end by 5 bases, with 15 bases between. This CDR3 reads CASSLLGQGYGYTF. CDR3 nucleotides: TGTGCCAGCAGTCTCCTTGGTCAGGGGTATGGCTACACCTTC.

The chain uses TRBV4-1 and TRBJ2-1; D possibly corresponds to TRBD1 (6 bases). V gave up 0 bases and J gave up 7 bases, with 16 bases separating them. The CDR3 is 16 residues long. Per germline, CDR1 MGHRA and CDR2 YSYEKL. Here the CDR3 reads CASSQDTGPGTNEQFF. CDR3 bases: TGCGCCAGCAGCCAAGATACGGGACCCGGGACAAATGAGCAGTTCTTC.

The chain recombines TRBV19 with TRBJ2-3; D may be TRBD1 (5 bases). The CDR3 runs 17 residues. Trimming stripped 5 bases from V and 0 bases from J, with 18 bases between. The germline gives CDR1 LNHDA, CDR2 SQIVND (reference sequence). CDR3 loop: CASSPKTDTNSTDTQYF. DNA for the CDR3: TGTGCCAGTAGTCCCAAGACAGACACCAATAGCACAGATACGCAGTATTTT.

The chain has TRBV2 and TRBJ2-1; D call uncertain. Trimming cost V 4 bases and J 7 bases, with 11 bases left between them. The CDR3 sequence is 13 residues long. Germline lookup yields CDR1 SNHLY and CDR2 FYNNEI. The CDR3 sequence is CASSGSPGNEQFF. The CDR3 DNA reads TGTGCCAGCAGTGGCAGTCCTGGGAATGAGCAGTTCTTC.

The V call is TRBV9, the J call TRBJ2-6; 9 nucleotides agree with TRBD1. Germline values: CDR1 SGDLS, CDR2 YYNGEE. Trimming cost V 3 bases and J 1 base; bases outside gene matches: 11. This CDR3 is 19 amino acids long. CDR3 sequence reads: CASSANRGPLMSGANVLTF. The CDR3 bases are TGTGCCAGCAGCGCGAACAGGGGGCCCCTAATGTCTGGGGCCAACGTCCTGACTTTC.

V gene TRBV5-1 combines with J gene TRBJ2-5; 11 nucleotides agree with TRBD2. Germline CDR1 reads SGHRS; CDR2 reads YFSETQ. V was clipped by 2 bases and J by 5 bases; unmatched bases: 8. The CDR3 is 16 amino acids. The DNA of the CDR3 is TGCGCCAGCAGCTTTGCACTAGCGGGAGAGATCGAGACCCAGTACTTC. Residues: CASSFALAGEIETQYF.

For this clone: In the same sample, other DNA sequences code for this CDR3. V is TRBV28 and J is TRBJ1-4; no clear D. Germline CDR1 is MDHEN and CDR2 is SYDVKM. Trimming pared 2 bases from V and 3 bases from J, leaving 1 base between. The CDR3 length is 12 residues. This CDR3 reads CASSLPNEKLFF. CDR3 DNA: TGTGCCAGCAGTTTACCTAATGAAAAACTGTTTTTT.

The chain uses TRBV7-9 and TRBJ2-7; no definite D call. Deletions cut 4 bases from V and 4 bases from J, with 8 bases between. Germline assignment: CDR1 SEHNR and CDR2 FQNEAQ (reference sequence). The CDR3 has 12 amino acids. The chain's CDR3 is CASSSRPYEQYF. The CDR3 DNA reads TGTGCCAGCAGCTCACGCCCGTACGAGCAGTACTTC.

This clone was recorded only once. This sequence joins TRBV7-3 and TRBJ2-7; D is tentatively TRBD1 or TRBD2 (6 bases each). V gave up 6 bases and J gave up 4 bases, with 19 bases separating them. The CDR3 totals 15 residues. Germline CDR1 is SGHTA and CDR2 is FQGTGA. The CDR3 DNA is TGTGCCAGCAGTCATGGCGGGGCAGGGGAGTACGAGCAGTACTTC. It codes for CASSHGGAGEYEQYF.

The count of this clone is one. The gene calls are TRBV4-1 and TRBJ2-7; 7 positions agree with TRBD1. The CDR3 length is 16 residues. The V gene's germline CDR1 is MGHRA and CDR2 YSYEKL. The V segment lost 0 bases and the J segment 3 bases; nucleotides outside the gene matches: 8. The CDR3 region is CASSQDKGTVGYEQYF. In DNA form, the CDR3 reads TGCGCCAGCAGCCAAGATAAGGGGACAGTGGGCTACGAGCAGTACTTC.

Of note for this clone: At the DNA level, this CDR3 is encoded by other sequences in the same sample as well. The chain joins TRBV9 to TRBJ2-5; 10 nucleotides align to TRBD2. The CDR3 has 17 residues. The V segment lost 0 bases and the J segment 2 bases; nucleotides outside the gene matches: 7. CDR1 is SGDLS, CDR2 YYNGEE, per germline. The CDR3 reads CASSVGLAGVGQETQYF. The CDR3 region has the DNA TGTGCCAGCAGCGTAGGGCTAGCGGGAGTGGGGCAAGAGACCCAGTACTTC.

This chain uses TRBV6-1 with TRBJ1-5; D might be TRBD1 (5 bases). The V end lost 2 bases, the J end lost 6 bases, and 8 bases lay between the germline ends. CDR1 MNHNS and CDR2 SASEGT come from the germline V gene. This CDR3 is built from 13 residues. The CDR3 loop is CASSERGAQPQHF. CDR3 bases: TGTGCCAGCAGTGAAAGAGGGGCTCAGCCCCAGCATTTT.

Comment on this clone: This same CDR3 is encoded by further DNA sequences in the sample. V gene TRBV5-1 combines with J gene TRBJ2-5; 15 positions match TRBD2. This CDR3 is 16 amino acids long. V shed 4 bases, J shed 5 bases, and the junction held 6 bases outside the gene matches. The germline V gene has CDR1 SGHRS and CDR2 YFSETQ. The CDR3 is CASSVGLAGGRETQYF. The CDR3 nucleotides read TGCGCCAGCAGCGTGGGACTAGCGGGAGGACGGGAGACCCAGTACTTC.

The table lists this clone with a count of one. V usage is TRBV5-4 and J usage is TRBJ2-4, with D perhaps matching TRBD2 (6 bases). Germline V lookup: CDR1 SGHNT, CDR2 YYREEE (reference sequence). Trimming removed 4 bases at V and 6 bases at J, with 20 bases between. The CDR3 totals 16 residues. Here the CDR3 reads CASSPTEGTGGNIQYF. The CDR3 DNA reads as TGTGCCAGCAGCCCCACAGAGGGGACCGGGGGAAACATTCAGTACTTC.

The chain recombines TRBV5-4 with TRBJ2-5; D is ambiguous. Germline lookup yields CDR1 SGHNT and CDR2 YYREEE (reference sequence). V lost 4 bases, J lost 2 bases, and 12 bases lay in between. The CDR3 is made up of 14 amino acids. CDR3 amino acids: CASSPDRAQETQYF. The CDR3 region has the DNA TGTGCCAGCAGCCCGGATAGGGCACAAGAGACCCAGTACTTC.

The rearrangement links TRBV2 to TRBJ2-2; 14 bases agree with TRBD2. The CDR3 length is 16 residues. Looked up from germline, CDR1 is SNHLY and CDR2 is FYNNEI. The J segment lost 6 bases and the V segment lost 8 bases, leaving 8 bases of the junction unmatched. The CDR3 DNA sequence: TGTGCCAGCTCCCCCGGACTAGCGGGAGGCCCCGGGGAGCTGTTTTTT. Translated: CASSPGLAGGPGELFF.

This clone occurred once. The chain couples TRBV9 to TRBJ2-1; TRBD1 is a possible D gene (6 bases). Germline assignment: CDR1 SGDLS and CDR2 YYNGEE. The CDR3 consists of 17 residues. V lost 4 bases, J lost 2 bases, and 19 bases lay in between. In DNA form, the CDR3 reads TGTGCCAGCAGCCCACAATCGGTCGGGACAACCTACAATGAGCAGTTCTTC. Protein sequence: CASSPQSVGTTYNEQFF. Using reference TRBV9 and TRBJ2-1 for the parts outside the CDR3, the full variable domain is DSGVTQTPKHLITATGQRVTLRCSPRSGDLSVYWYQQSLDQGLQFLIQYYNGEERAKGNILERFSAQQFPDLHSELNLSSLELGDSALYFCASSPQSVGTTYNEQFFGPGTRLTVL.